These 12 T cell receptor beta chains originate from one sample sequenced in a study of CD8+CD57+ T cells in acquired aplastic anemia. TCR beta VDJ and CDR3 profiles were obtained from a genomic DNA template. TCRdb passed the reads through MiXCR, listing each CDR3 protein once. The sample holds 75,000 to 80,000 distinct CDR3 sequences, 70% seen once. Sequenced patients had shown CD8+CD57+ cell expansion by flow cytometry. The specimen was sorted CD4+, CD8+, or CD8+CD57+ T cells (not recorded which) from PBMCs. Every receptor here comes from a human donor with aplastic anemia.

The CDR3 nucleotides are TGTGCCAGCAGCTTGGCAGGGATCTCTGGAAACACCATATATTTT. Its translation: CASSLAGISGNTIYF. The rearrangement uses TRBV5-4 and TRBJ1-3; TRBD1 is a possible D gene (5 bases). The V end was cut by 0 bases, the J end by 0 bases, with 7 bases between. Germline CDR1 SGHNT, CDR2 YYREEE (reference sequence). This CDR3 has 15 residues.

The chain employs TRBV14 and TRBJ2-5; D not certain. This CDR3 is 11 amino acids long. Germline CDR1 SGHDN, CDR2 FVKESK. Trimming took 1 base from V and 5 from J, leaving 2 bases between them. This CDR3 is CASSQVETQYF. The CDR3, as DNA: TGTGCCAGCAGCCAAGTGGAGACCCAGTACTTC.

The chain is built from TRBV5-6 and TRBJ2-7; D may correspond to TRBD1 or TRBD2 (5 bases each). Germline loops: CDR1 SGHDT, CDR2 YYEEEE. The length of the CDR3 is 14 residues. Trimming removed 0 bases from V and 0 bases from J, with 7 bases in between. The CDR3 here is CASSLGDPSYEQYF. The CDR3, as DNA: TGTGCCAGCAGCTTGGGGGACCCCTCCTACGAGCAGTACTTC.

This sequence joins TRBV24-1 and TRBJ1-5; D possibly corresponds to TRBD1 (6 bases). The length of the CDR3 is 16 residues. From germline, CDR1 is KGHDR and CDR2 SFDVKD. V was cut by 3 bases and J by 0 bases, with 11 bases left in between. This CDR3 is CATSDGGTTSNQPQHF. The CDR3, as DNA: TGTGCCACCAGTGATGGGGGCACTACTAGCAATCAGCCCCAGCATTTT.

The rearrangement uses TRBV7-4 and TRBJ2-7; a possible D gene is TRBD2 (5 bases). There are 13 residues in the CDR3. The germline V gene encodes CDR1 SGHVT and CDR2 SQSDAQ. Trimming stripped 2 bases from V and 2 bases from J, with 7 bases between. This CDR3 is CASSLLGAYEQYF. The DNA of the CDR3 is TGTGCCAGCAGCTTACTGGGAGCCTACGAGCAGTACTTC.

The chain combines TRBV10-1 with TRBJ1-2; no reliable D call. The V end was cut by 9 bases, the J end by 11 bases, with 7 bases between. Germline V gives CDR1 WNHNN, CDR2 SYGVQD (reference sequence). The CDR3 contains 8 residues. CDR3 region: CARLRYTF. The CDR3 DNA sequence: TGCGCCAGGCTTCGTTACACCTTC.

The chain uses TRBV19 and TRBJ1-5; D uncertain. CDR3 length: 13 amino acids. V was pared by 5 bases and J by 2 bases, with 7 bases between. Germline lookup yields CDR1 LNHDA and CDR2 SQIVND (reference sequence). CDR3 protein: CASSWQGNQPQHF. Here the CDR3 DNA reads TGTGCCAGTAGTTGGCAGGGCAATCAGCCCCAGCATTTT.

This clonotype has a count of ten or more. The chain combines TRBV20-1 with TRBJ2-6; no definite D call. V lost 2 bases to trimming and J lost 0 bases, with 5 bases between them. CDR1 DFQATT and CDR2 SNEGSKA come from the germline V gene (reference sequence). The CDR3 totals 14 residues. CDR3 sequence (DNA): TGCAGTGCTAGACTAGACTCTGGGGCCAACGTCCTGACTTTC. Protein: CSARLDSGANVLTF.

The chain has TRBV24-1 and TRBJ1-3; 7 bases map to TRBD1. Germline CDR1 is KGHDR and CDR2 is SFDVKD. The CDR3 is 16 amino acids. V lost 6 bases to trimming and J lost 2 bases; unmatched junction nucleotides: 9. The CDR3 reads CATSTPRGIAGNTIYF. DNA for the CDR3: TGTGCCACCAGTACCCCCAGGGGGATAGCTGGAAACACCATATATTTT.

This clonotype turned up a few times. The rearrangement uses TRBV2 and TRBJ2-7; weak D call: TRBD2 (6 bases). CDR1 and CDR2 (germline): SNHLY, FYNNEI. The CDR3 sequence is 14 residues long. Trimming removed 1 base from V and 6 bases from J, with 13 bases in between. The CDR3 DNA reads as TGTGCCAGCAGTGAAGATGGGAGGAGGGGCGAGCAGTACTTC. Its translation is CASSEDGRRGEQYF.

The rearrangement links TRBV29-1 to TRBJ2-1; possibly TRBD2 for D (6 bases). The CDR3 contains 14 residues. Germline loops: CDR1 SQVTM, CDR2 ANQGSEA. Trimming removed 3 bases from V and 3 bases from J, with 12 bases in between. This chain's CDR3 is CSVEVAGNYNEQFF. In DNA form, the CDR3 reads TGCAGCGTTGAGGTTGCGGGGAACTACAATGAGCAGTTCTTC.

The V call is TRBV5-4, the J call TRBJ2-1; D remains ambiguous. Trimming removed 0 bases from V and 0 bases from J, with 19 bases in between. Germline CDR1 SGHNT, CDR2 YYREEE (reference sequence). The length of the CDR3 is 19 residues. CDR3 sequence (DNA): TGTGCCAGCAGCTTGGGCAGCCCCTTCCCACTGTGCTCCTACAATGAGCAGTTCTTC. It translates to CASSLGSPFPLCSYNEQFF. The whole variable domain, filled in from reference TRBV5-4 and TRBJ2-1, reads ETGVTQSPTHLIKTRGQQVTLRCSSQSGHNTVSWYQQALGQGPQFIFQYYREEENGRGNFPPRFSGLQFPNYSSELNVNALELDDSALYLCASSLGSPFPLCSYNEQFFGPGTRLTVL.